This T cell receptor beta chain was documented in a study of shared clonotypes between healthy human individuals. Study details: Per donor, CD8 memory used one plate, CD8 naive used two, CD4 memory used three and CD4 naive used three.

CD8 memory cells included CD45RO+ cells plus CCR7-negative CD45RA+ TemRA cells. Several immunoSEQ plates held equal portions of the genomic DNA taken from each subset. Sequencing was performed with immunoSEQ multiplex PCR; in TCRdb, only in-frame clones are kept and a portion is missing. Among approximately 400,000 clones, 90% to 97% were seen once, and the ten largest hold less than 0.35%. Worth noting for this clone: Its antigen is not known.

V was clipped by 0 bases and J by 3 bases, with 8 bases between them. Germline V gives CDR1 SGDLS, CDR2 YYNGEE. The CDR3 extends over 14 amino acids. Study observations and caveats: The study found 4.5% to 5% of naive CD4 clonotypes shared across a handful of donors.

Sample: memory CD8+ T cells sorted from blood. Subset described: CD45RO+ cells pooled with CCR7-negative TemRA cells. The chain couples TRBV9 to TRBJ2-3; D unresolved. The clonotype comes from a man younger than 40 in good health. The CDR3 DNA sequence: TGTGCCAGCAGCGTAGTTTCGTGGACAGATACGCAGTATTTT. Translation gives CASSVVSWTDTQYF.